The rows below give T cell receptor beta chains drawn from one sample of a study of T cells in narcolepsy. Sequencing was performed with immunoSEQ multiplex PCR; in TCRdb, only in-frame clones are kept and a portion is missing. The table has some 30,000 clones, about four fifths seen once. What was sequenced was CD45RA- memory CD4+ T cells from PBMCs. The receptors were sampled from a human donor with narcolepsy. CDR3s include the opening cysteine and the closing phenylalanine or tryptophan. A D gene is named only where the DNA matches it firmly. The size entry is marked missing in some rows and otherwise reads once, few, many or a size class.

v_gene	abundance	d_gene	len	j_gene	CDR3nt	CDR3aa
TRBV7-9	.	.	15	TRBJ1-3	TGTGCCAGCAGACCGCCCCCCCGCTCTGGAAACACCATATATTTT	CASRPPPRSGNTIYF
TRBV7-2	.	.	14	TRBJ1-6	TGTGCCAGCAGCTTAGCGCAGGGTTGGTCACCCCTCCACTTT	CASSLAQGWSPLHF
TRBV4-3	.	.	17	TRBJ2-1	TGCGCCAGCAGCCAAGATTCGCCGGTAAGCTCCTACAATGAGCAGTTCTTC	CASSQDSPVSSYNEQFF
TRBV28	.	.	11	TRBJ2-7	TGTGCCAGCAGTATTTCCTACGAGCAGTACTTC	CASSISYEQYF
TRBV7-2	few	.	13	TRBJ1-1	TGTGCCAGCAGCTTAGGAGCGAACACTGAAGCTTTCTTT	CASSLGANTEAFF
TRBV9	once	.	14	TRBJ1-1	TGTGCCAGCAGCGTTTCCCCTTACTCGGCTGAAGCTTTCTTT	CASSVSPYSAEAFF
TRBV30	.	.	13	TRBJ1-1	TGTGCCTGGAGTGCACAGTTGAACACTGAAGCTTTCTTT	CAWSAQLNTEAFF
TRBV5-6	.	.	12	TRBJ1-1	TGTGCCAGCAGCTTGGGACACCGTGAAGCTTTCTTT	CASSLGHREAFF
TRBV7-9	.	.	17	TRBJ2-6	TGTGCCAGCAGCTTAGCGGGCAGGGCGAACGGGGCCAACGTCCTGACTTTC	CASSLAGRANGANVLTF
TRBV9	.	.	14	TRBJ2-5	TGTGCCAGCAGCCCCGCAGGGTTCCAAGAGACCCAGTACTTC	CASSPAGFQETQYF
TRBV2	.	TRBD1	15	TRBJ2-5	TGTGCCAGCAGTGAGGGACAGACCCCCGGGGAGACCCAGTACTTC	CASSEGQTPGETQYF